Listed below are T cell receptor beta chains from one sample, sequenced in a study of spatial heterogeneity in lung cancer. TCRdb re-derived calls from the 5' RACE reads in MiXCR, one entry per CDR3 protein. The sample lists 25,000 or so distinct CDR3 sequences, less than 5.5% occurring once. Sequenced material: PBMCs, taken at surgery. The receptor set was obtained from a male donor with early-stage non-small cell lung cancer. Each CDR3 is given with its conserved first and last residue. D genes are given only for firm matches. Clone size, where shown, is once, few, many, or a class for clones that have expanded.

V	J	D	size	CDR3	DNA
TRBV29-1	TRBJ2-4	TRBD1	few	CSASGQGTKNIQYF	TGCAGCGCCTCGGGACAGGGGACCAAAAACATTCAGTACTTC
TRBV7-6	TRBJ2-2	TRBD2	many	CASSGTSAGELFF	TGTGCCAGCAGCGGGACTAGCGCCGGGGAGCTGTTTTTT
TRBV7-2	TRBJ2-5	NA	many	CASRRGSLQETQYF	TGTGCCAGCAGAAGGGGGAGCCTCCAAGAGACCCAGTACTTC
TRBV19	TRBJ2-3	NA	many	CASRGLRGAGTDTQYF	TGTGCCAGTAGGGGACTTCGGGGGGCAGGCACAGATACGCAGTATTTT
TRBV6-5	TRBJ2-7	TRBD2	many	CASSYQGVAGAPEQYF	TGTGCCAGCAGTTACCAGGGGGTAGCGGGAGCTCCCGAGCAGTACTTC
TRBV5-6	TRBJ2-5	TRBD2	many	CASSRRTSGKYQETQYF	TGTGCCAGCAGCCGAAGGACTAGCGGGAAGTACCAAGAGACCCAGTACTTC
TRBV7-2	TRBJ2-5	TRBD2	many	CASSRRGLAANQETQYF	TGTGCCAGCAGCCGGAGGGGACTAGCGGCAAATCAAGAGACCCAGTACTTC
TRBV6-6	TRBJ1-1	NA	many	CASTKRLTGMTEAFF	TGTGCCAGCACCAAACGCCTAACAGGGATGACTGAAGCTTTCTTT
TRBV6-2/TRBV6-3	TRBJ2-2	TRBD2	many	CASSSGGHTGELFF	TGTGCCAGCAGCAGCGGGGGGCACACCGGGGAGCTGTTTTTT
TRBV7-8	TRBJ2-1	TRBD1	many	CASSRAGTGPGEQFF	TGTGCCAGCAGCCGCGCCGGGACAGGTCCCGGTGAGCAGTTCTTC
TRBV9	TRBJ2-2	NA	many	CASSVRGTTGSTGELFF	TGTGCCAGCAGCGTTAGGGGTACCACCGGGTCCACCGGGGAGCTGTTTTTT
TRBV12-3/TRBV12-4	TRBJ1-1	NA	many	CASSLLAGNTEAFF	TGTGCCAGCAGTTTGTTGGCGGGAAACACTGAAGCTTTCTTT
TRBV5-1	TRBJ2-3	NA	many	CASSLVGGGTDTQYF	TGCGCCAGCAGCTTGGTTGGAGGAGGCACAGATACGCAGTATTTT
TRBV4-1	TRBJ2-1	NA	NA	CASSHPHSSYNEQFF	TGCGCCAGCAGCCATCCCCACAGCTCCTACAATGAGCAGTTCTTC
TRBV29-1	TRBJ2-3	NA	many	CSTTMSTDTQYF	TGCAGCACGACTATGAGCACAGATACGCAGTATTTT
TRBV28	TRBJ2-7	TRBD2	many	CASSLPPGLAGGTTYEQYF	TGTGCCAGCAGTTTGCCTCCGGGACTAGCGGGAGGGACTACCTACGAGCAGTACTTC
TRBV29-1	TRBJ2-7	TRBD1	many	CSVEVRTGGGEQYF	TGCAGCGTTGAAGTTAGGACAGGGGGAGGCGAGCAGTACTTC
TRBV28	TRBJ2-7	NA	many	CASSSPGTQTRDEQYF	TGTGCCAGCAGTTCCCCCGGGACTCAAACTAGGGACGAGCAGTACTTC
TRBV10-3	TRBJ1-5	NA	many	CAISELPGGAQPQHF	TGTGCCATCAGTGAACTCCCAGGAGGAGCTCAGCCCCAGCATTTT
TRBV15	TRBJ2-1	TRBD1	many	CATSSLRTGVRHKSSYNEQFF	TGTGCCACCAGCAGCCTTAGGACAGGGGTGCGCCACAAGAGCTCCTACAATGAGCAGTTCTTC
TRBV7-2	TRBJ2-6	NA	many	CASSLARHAPGANVLTF	TGTGCCAGCAGCTTAGCGCGGCATGCGCCTGGGGCCAACGTCCTGACTTTC
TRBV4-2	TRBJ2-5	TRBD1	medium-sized	CASSSRQGVETQYF	TGTGCCAGCAGCTCCCGACAGGGAGTAGAGACCCAGTACTTC
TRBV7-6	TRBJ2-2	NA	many	CASSLAPSLGGELFF	TGTGCCAGCAGCTTAGCCCCCAGCCTAGGCGGGGAGCTGTTTTTT
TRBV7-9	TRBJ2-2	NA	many	CASSPRLADTGELFF	TGTGCCAGCAGCCCACGGTTGGCGGACACCGGGGAGCTGTTTTTT
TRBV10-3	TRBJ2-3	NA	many	CAISGGGGPDTQYF	TGTGCCATCAGTGGGGGAGGGGGACCAGATACGCAGTATTTT
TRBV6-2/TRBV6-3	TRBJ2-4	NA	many	CASRPGSNPANIQYF	TGTGCCAGCAGGCCCGGGTCAAATCCGGCGAACATTCAGTACTTC
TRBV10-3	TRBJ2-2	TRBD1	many	CAISNRDRVTGELFF	TGTGCCATCAGTAATCGGGACAGGGTCACCGGGGAGCTGTTTTTT
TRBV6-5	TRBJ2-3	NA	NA	CASSYDFLSTDTQYF	TGTGCCAGCAGTTACGATTTCCTGAGCACAGATACGCAGTATTTT
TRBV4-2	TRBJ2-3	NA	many	CASSQEAGRRTDTQYF	TGTGCCAGCAGCCAAGAGGCGGGGCGGCGCACAGATACGCAGTATTTT
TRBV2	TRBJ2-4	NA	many	CASKPESGIAKNIQYF	TGTGCCAGCAAACCTGAATCAGGGATAGCCAAAAACATTCAGTACTTC
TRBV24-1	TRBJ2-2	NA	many	CATSDAPSTNTGELFF	TGTGCCACCAGTGATGCCCCTTCTACGAACACCGGGGAGCTGTTTTTT
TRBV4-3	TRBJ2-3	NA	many	CASSQELRTARTDTQYF	TGCGCCAGCAGCCAAGAACTGAGGACAGCACGTACAGATACGCAGTATTTT
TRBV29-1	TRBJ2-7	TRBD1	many	CSVRTGLYEQYF	TGCAGCGTACGGACAGGCCTCTACGAGCAGTACTTC
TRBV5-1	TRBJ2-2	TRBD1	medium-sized	CASRQGARTGELFF	TGCGCCAGCCGACAGGGGGCGAGGACCGGGGAGCTGTTTTTT
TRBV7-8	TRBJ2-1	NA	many	CASSLASLGVGSYNEQFF	TGTGCCAGCAGCTTAGCTTCCTTGGGAGTGGGATCCTACAATGAGCAGTTCTTC
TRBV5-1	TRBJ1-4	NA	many	CASSLRDATNEKLFF	TGCGCCAGCAGCTTGCGAGATGCAACTAATGAAAAACTGTTTTTT
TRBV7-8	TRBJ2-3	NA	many	CASSLARGGTDTQYF	TGTGCCAGCAGCCTAGCCAGGGGAGGCACAGATACGCAGTATTTT